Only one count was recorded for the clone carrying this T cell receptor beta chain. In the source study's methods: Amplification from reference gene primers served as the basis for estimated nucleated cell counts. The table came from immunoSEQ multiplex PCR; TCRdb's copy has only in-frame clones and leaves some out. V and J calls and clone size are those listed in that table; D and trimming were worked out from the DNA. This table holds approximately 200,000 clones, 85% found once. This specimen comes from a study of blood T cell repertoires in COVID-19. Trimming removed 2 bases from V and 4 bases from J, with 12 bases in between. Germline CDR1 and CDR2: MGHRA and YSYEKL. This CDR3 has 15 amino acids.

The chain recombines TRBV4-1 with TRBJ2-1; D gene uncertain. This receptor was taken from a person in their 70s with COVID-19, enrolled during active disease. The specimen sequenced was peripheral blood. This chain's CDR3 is CASSQLRHQYNEQFF. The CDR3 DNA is TGCGCCAGCAGCCAATTAAGACACCAATACAATGAGCAGTTCTTC.